A selection of T cell receptor beta chains follows, all from one sample in a study of CD8+CD57+ T cells in acquired aplastic anemia. In TCRdb, the reads were re-called with MiXCR into one record per CDR3 protein. The table records about 190,000 distinct CDR3 sequences, approximately 52% of them present only once. Material for sequencing was sorted CD4+, CD8+, or CD8+CD57+ T cells (not recorded which) from PBMCs. The receptors here all came from a human donor in good health, serving as a control. The conserved cysteine and the conserved F or W are not part of the CDR3 here. Only part of the rows carry a size: once, few, many, or a class if the clone is expanded.

size | V | CDR3
few | TRBV19 | ASTLPGQGDTEAF
many | TRBV29-1 | SVGTGGGETQY
- | TRBV10-3 | AISEETGAYGYT
- | TRBV20-1 | SARSRPNYEQY
- | TRBV25-1 | ASSDRSSDTEAF
few | TRBV7-2 | ASSGRTGGSQYGYT
many | TRBV7-3 | ASSPWTGPQETQY
many | TRBV6-2/TRBV6-3 | ASSYAYNEQF
- | TRBV10-3 | ATGGGTTSNQPQH
- | TRBV18 | ASSPPRTGDLAKNIQY
- | TRBV7-7 | ASSQNPSSSRGTQY
- | TRBV15 | ATSSSPETGGTDTQY
- | TRBV7-3 | ASSLGGGQYNEQF
- | TRBV11-1 | ASSLQEYQETQY
- | TRBV10-3 | AAGFGHEQY
- | TRBV5-5 | ASSLAPDSSYEQY
many | TRBV19 | ASRRASGTGNTEAF
once | TRBV7-9 | ASSAGGRYEQY
- | TRBV11-2 | ASSIQLGAGSEKLF
- | TRBV10-3 | AISTGDRVYEQY
- | TRBV24-1 | AISDLSGNGCT
- | TRBV7-9 | ASSLGDSREKLF
- | TRBV28 | ASSFSGTDTQC
- | TRBV2 | ASSYGSYEQY
- | TRBV20-1 | SVAGGNTEAF
- | TRBV4-1 | ASSPNRVGADTQY
once | TRBV7-9 | ASSQGGNYGYT
- | TRBV10-3 | AIHRDLNQPQH
many | TRBV28 | AGGGGSNQPQH
many | TRBV6-2/TRBV6-3 | AGAASVNTEAF
- | TRBV20-1 | SARDWAEDYNEQF
- | TRBV7-2 | ASSLDPGPGNTIY
many | TRBV28 | ASSPGGRPYEQY
- | TRBV28 | ASSFLGAGEHQPQH
- | TRBV5-1 | ASSSGTSGGAYEQY
- | TRBV5-1 | ASSPKQGGNSPLH
many | TRBV7-9 | ASSSGGRNEKLF
many | TRBV11-2 | ASSLRSGTLSHEQF
- | TRBV5-1 | ASRSTGTSGSYEQY
- | TRBV7-9 | ASSRSRGGGNTIY
- | TRBV6-4 | ASTPGTGVSYEQY
- | TRBV18 | ASSAGGGTYEQY
once | TRBV7-9 | ASSLNNLAGGMNTEAF
once | TRBV20-1 | SARSGTGGAGYT
many | TRBV19 | ASRSGTFNNQPQH
- | TRBV19 | ASSIETGLYEQY
- | TRBV29-1 | SVVSRDRGGLERY